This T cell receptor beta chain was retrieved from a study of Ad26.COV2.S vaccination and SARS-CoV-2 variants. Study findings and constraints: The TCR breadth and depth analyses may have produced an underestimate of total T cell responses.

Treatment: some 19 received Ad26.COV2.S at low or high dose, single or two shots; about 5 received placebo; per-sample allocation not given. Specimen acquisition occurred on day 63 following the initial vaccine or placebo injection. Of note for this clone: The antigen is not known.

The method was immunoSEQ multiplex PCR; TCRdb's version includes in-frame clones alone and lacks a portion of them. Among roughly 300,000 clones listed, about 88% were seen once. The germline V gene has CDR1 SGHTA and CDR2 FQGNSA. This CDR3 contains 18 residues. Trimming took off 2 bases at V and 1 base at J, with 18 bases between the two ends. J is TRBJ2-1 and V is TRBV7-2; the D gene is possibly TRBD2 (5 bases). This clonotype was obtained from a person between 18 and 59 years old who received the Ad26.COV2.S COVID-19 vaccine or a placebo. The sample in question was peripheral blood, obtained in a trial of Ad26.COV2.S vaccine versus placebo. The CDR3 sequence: CASSLRPPTRKSYNEQFF. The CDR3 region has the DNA TGTGCCAGCAGCTTACGTCCCCCAACTAGGAAATCCTACAATGAGCAGTTCTTC.